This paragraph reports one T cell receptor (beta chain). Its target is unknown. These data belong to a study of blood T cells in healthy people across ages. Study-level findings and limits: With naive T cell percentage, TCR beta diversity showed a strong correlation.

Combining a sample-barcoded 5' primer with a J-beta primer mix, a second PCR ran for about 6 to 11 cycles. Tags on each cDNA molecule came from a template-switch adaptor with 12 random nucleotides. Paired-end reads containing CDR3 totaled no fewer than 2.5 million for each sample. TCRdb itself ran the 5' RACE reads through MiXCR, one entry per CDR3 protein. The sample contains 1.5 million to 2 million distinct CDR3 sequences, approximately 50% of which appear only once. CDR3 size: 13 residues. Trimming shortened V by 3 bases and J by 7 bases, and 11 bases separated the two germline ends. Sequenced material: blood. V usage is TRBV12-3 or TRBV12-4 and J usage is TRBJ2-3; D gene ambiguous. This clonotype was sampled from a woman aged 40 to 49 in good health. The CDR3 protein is CASSFARENTQYF. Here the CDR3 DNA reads TGTGCCAGCAGTTTCGCGCGAGAGAATACGCAGTATTTT.